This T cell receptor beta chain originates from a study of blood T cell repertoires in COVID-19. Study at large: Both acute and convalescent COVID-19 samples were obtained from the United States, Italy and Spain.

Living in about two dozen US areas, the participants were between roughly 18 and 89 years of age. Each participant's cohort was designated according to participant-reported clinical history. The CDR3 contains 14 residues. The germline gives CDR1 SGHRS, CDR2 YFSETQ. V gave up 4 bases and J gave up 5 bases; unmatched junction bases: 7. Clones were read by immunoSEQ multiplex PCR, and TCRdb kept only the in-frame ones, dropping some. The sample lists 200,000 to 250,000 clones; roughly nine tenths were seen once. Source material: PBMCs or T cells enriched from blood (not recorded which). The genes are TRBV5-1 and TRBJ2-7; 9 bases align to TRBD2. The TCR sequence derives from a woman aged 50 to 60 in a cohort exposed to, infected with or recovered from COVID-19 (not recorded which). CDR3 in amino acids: CASSPGLAVHEQYF. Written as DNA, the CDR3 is TGCGCCAGCAGCCCGGGACTAGCTGTCCACGAGCAGTACTTC.